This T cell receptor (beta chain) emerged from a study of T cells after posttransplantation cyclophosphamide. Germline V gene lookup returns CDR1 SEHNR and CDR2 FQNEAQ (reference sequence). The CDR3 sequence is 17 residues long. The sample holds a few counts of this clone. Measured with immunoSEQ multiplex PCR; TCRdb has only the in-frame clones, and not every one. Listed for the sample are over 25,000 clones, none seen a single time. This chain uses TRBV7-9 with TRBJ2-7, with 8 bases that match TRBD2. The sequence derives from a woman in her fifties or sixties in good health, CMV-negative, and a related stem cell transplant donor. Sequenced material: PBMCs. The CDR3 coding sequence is TGTGCAAGTCGCTTAGCGGGGAGGGACATAAGGGCCTACGAGCAGTACTTC. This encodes CASRLAGRDIRAYEQYF.